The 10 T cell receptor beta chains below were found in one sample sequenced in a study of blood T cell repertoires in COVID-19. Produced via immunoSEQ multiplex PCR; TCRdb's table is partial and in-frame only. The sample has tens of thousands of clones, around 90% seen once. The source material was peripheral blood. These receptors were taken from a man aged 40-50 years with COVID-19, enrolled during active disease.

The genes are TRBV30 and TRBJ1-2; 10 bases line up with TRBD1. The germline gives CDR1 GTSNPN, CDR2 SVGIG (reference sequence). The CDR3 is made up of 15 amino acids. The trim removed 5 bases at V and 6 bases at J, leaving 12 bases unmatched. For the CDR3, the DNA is TGTGCCTGGGAGCTCCGGGACAGGGGTTCAAATGGCTACACCTTC. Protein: CAWELRDRGSNGYTF.

The CDR3, as DNA: TGCGCCAGCACCATAACAGGGTTCGGTTGGGGAGATACGCAGTATTTT. This codes for CASTITGFGWGDTQYF. The chain joins TRBV10-1 to TRBJ2-3, with D perhaps TRBD1 (6 bases). CDR3 length: 16 residues. V was pared by 7 bases and J by 5 bases, with 22 bases between. Germline V lookup: CDR1 WNHNN, CDR2 SYGVQD (reference sequence).

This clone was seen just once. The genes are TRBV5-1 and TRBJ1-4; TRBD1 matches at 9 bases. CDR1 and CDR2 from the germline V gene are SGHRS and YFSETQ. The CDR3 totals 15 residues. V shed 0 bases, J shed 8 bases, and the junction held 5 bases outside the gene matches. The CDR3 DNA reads TGCGCCAGCAGCTTGGAAGGGACAGGGTACGAAAAACTGTTTTTT. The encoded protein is CASSLEGTGYEKLFF.

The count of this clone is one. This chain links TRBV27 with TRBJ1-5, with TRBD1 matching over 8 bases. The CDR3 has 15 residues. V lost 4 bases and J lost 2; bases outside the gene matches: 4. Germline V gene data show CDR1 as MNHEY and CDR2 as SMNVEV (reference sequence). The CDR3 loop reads CASSSSDRGNQPQHF. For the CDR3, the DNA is TGTGCCAGCAGTTCCTCGGACAGGGGCAATCAGCCCCAGCATTTT.

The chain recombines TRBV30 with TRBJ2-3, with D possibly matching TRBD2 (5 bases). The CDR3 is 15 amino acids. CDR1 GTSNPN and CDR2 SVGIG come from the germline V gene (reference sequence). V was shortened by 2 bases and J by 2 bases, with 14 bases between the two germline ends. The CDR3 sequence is CAWSQSPGSTDTQYF. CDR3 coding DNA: TGTGCCTGGAGTCAGTCGCCGGGGTCCACAGATACGCAGTATTTT.

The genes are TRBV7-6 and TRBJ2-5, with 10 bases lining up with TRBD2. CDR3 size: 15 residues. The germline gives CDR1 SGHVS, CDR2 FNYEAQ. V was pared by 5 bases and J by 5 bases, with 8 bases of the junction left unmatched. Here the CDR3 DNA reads TGTGCCAGCAGCGATGGTAGCGGGGGGTTGGAGACCCAGTACTTC. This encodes CASSDGSGGLETQYF. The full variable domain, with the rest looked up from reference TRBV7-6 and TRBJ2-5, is GAGVSQSPRYKVTKRGQDVALRCDPISGHVSLYWYRQALGQGPEFLTYFNYEAQQDKSGLPNDRFSAERPEGSISTLTIQRTEQRDSAMYRCASSDGSGGLETQYFGPGTRLLVL.

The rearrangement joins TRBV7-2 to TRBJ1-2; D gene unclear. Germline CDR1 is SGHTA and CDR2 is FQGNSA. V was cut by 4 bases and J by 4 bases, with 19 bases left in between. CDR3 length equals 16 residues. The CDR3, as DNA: TGTGCCAGCAGCTCCACAACCTCAGGCCACCGCTATGGCTACACCTTC. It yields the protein CASSSTTSGHRYGYTF.

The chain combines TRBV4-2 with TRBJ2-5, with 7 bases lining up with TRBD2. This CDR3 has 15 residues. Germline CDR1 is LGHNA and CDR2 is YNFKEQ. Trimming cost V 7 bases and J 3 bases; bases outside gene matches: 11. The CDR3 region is CASIFSGPGEETQYF. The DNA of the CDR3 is TGTGCCAGCATCTTTAGCGGGCCCGGGGAAGAGACCCAGTACTTC.

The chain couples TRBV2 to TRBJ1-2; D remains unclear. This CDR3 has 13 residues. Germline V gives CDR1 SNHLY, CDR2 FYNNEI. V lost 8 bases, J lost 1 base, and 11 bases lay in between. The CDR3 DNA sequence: TGTGCCAGCCTCCTAGACGGTAACTATGGCTACACCTTC. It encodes CASLLDGNYGYTF.

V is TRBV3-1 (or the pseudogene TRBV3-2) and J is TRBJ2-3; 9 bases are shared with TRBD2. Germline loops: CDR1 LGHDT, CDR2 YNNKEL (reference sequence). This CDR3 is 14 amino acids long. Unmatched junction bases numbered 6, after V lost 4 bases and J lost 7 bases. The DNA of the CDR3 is TGTGCCAGCAGCCTCAGCGGGGGGAAAAATACGCAGTATTTT. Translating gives CASSLSGGKNTQYF.